The 25 T cell receptor beta chains given below trace back to one sample, sequenced in a study of cytomegalovirus exposure and HLA in healthy donors. 60 Vbeta and 13 Jbeta primers were used in PCR. Profiling relied on immunoSEQ multiplex PCR, and the TCRdb table lists in-frame clones only, not all of them. Here the sample spans 110,000 to 150,000 clones, 60% to 85% being singletons. Specimen: PBMCs. All receptors come from a man aged 25-45 years in good health and CMV-seronegative.

This clone has a single count. J is TRBJ2-3 and V is TRBV11-3, with D uncertain. This CDR3 is built from 13 residues. Germline-derived CDR1 and CDR2 are SGHNT and YENEEA. Trimming took off 4 bases at V and 6 bases at J, with 11 bases between the two ends. The CDR3 DNA is TGTGCCAGCAGCTCTCGAGTTACGGATACGCAGTATTTT. This codes for CASSSRVTDTQYF.

The chain couples TRBV7-8 to TRBJ1-1, with 11 bases lining up with TRBD1. V was clipped by 5 bases and J by 4 bases; unmatched bases: 6. The CDR3 spans 15 residues. Looked up from germline, CDR1 is SGHVS and CDR2 is FQNEAQ. CDR3 protein: CASSQWDRGATEAFF. DNA for the CDR3: TGTGCCAGCAGCCAATGGGACAGGGGGGCCACTGAAGCTTTCTTT.

The chain has TRBV25-1 and TRBJ1-1; D is unclear. Looked up from germline, CDR1 is MGHDK and CDR2 is SYGVNS. The CDR3 is 15 residues long. Deletions cut 0 bases from V and 5 bases from J, with 13 bases between. CDR3 amino acids: CASSEYSGVRTEAFF. Here the CDR3 DNA reads TGTGCCAGCAGTGAATATAGCGGGGTTAGGACTGAAGCTTTCTTT.

The table lists this clone with a count of one. This sample also contains other DNA sequences that code for the same CDR3. The chain couples TRBV28 to TRBJ1-2; D is unclear. The CDR3 sequence is 10 residues long. V was cut by 6 bases and J by 4 bases, with 3 bases left in between. Germline CDR1 and CDR2: MDHEN and SYDVKM. In DNA form, the CDR3 reads TGTGCCAGCAGCCGCTATGGCTACACCTTC. It yields the protein CASSRYGYTF.

Notes on this clone: Other nucleotide sequences from this sample produce the same CDR3. The rearrangement joins TRBV27 to TRBJ2-7; D perhaps matches TRBD1 (6 bases). There are 14 residues in the CDR3. Germline values: CDR1 MNHEY, CDR2 SMNVEV (reference sequence). Trimming removed 2 bases at V and 2 bases at J, with 10 bases between. The CDR3 here is CASSLGQGTYEQYF. CDR3 bases: TGTGCCAGCAGTTTAGGGCAGGGGACCTACGAGCAGTACTTC.

The CDR3 DNA reads TGTGCCAGCAGCTTGTACTTGACAGATACGCAGTATTTT. Its protein product is CASSLYLTDTQYF. The chain has TRBV11-3 and TRBJ2-3; D ambiguous. The CDR3 covers 13 residues. V was pared by 3 bases and J by 3 bases, with 7 bases between. Germline V gene sequence: CDR1 SGHNT, CDR2 YENEEA.

The gene calls are TRBV5-1 and TRBJ2-1; 12 bases line up with TRBD2. Germline V gene lookup returns CDR1 SGHRS and CDR2 YFSETQ. This CDR3 comprises 15 residues. V lost 2 bases, J lost 6 bases, and 3 bases stayed unmatched. DNA for the CDR3: TGCGCCAGCAGCTTCACTAGCGGGAGGACCAATGAGCAGTTCTTC. Translating it yields CASSFTSGRTNEQFF. The entire variable domain, with the rest obtained from reference TRBV5-1 and TRBJ2-1, is as follows: KAGVTQTPRYLIKTRGQQVTLSCSPISGHRSVSWYQQTPGQGLQFLFEYFSETQRNKGNFPGRFSGRQFSNSRSEMNVSTLELGDSALYLCASSFTSGRTNEQFFGPGTRLTVL.

This clone was counted between two and nine times. The chain combines TRBV5-1 with TRBJ2-5; a weak D match, TRBD1 (6 bases). Trimming pared 3 bases from V and 4 bases from J, leaving 16 bases between. There are 15 residues in the CDR3. CDR1 and CDR2 from the germline V gene are SGHRS and YFSETQ. The CDR3 loop reads CASSSQGRTGETQYF. The CDR3 DNA is TGCGCCAGCAGCTCACAGGGTAGGACGGGAGAGACCCAGTACTTC.

This chain joins TRBV4-2 and TRBJ2-1, with a weak D call TRBD1 (6 bases). The CDR3 sequence is 16 residues long. The germline V gene encodes CDR1 LGHNA and CDR2 YNFKEQ. V lost 1 base to trimming and J lost 7 bases, with 17 bases between them. Here the CDR3 DNA reads TGTGCCAGCAGCCAAGGAGGGACACTAATTGGGAATGAGCAGTTCTTC. Translation: CASSQGGTLIGNEQFF.

A single count supports this clone. The CDR3 sequence: CASTKPPRNYGYTF. The DNA for the CDR3 is TGTGCCAGTACCAAACCACCGCGTAACTATGGCTACACCTTC. This sequence joins TRBV19 and TRBJ1-2; no definite D call. Germline CDR1 and CDR2: LNHDA and SQIVND (reference sequence). CDR3 length: 14 residues. Deletions cut 7 bases from V and 1 base from J, with 13 bases between.

The J gene is TRBJ1-4, the V gene TRBV4-2; D might be TRBD1 (5 bases). V was trimmed by 6 bases and J by 8 bases, leaving 13 bases between them. Looked up from germline, CDR1 is LGHNA and CDR2 is YNFKEQ. The CDR3 runs 13 residues. CDR3 region: CASREGVVEKLFF. As DNA, the CDR3 is TGTGCCAGCAGGGAAGGGGTTGTGGAAAAACTGTTTTTT.

V and J are TRBV10-1 and TRBJ1-1; 7 nucleotides match TRBD1. CDR3 length: 16 residues. J lost 6 bases, V lost 3 bases, and 13 bases had no gene match. Germline V lookup: CDR1 WNHNN, CDR2 SYGVQD (reference sequence). CDR3 loop: CASSEQQGTRRAEAFF. CDR3 DNA: TGCGCCAGCAGTGAACAACAGGGGACAAGAAGGGCTGAAGCTTTCTTT.

V gene TRBV10-2 combines with J gene TRBJ2-1; TRBD2 aligns across 10 bases. Germline CDR1 is WSHSY and CDR2 is SAAADI. CDR3 length equals 14 residues. With 7 bases clipped from V and 8 bases from J, the junction kept 8 bases outside the gene matches. For the CDR3, the DNA is TGCGCCAGCAACCCCAGCGGGGGGGGAGATGAGCAGTTCTTC. Its translation: CASNPSGGGDEQFF.

The CDR3 loop reads CASSTQAILNTEAFF. As DNA, the CDR3 is TGTGCCAGCAGTACTCAGGCGATCCTGAACACTGAAGCTTTCTTT. The chain couples TRBV28 to TRBJ1-1; the D is unclear. This CDR3 is built from 15 residues. The germline gives CDR1 MDHEN, CDR2 SYDVKM. Trimming shortened V by 5 bases and J by 0 bases, and 13 bases separated the two germline ends.

The chain has TRBV5-6 and TRBJ1-2; the match to TRBD1 covers 8 bases. Trimming took 3 bases from V and 4 from J; bases not matched to a gene: 8. Germline V CDR1 and CDR2: SGHDT, YYEEEE. The length of the CDR3 is 15 residues. This CDR3 is CASSSVQGEVYGYTF. CDR3 DNA sequence: TGTGCCAGCAGCTCCGTACAGGGGGAAGTCTATGGCTACACCTTC.

This clone was detected a few times. The rearrangement links TRBV27 to TRBJ1-5; weak D call: TRBD1 (5 bases). The CDR3 extends over 14 amino acids. V gave up 4 bases and J gave up 6 bases, with 13 bases separating them. CDR1 is MNHEY, CDR2 SMNVEV, per germline (reference sequence). The CDR3 DNA follows: TGTGCCAGCAGTTCTGGGGGGATACGTCAGCCCCAGCATTTT. This sequence encodes CASSSGGIRQPQHF.

This clone was seen a handful of times. The J gene is TRBJ2-3, the V gene TRBV9, with D perhaps TRBD1 (5 bases). The CDR3 is made up of 14 amino acids. CDR1 and CDR2 (germline): SGDLS, YYNGEE. Trimming removed 0 bases at V and 5 bases at J, with 10 bases between. CDR3 DNA sequence: TGTGCCAGCAGCGTAGAAGGGGCGCAAGATACGCAGTATTTT. It translates to CASSVEGAQDTQYF.

This clone appeared a few times. The rearrangement joins TRBV28 to TRBJ1-1, with D uncertain. CDR1 and CDR2 from the germline V gene are MDHEN and SYDVKM. The CDR3 has 13 amino acids. Trimming left V 4 bases short and J 7 bases short, with 13 bases between. The CDR3 DNA reads TGTGCCAGCAGTTCGACTTTCGAGGTTGAAGCTTTCTTT. Encoded protein: CASSSTFEVEAFF.

The chain couples TRBV7-2 to TRBJ2-3, with D perhaps TRBD2 (5 bases). The CDR3 runs to 16 residues. V lost 4 bases and J lost 1, with 15 bases in between. Germline assignment: CDR1 SGHTA and CDR2 FQGNSA. The CDR3 DNA reads as TGTGCCAGCAGCTCTCGCAGAGGGTTTCGCACAGATACGCAGTATTTT. It encodes CASSSRRGFRTDTQYF.

A single count supports this clone. The chain recombines TRBV28 with TRBJ1-2; possible D gene TRBD1, 5 bases. Between the trimmed V and J ends, which lost 7 bases and 8 bases, there was a span of 17 bases. The germline CDR1 and CDR2 sequences are MDHEN and SYDVKM. This CDR3 spans 13 amino acids. In DNA, the CDR3 is TGTGCCAGCAAGGGGCCAGCGGGGAACGGCTACACCTTC. This translates into CASKGPAGNGYTF.

The V gene is TRBV6-4, the J gene TRBJ2-2; D not resolved. V was cut by 5 bases and J by 6 bases, with 13 bases left in between. Per germline, CDR1 MRHNA and CDR2 SNTAGT. The CDR3 covers 14 residues. This chain's CDR3 is CASSTPGEAGELFF. As DNA, the CDR3 is TGTGCCAGCAGTACCCCTGGAGAAGCCGGGGAGCTGTTTTTT.

The rearrangement joins TRBV18 to TRBJ2-6; D might be TRBD1 (7 bases). CDR3 length equals 17 residues. The V end was cut by 1 base, the J end by 4 bases, with 14 bases between. The germline CDR1 and CDR2 sequences are KGHSH and LQKENI. The CDR3 DNA reads TGTGCCAGCTCACCACGGAAGGGGGCGGGAGGGGCCAACGTCCTGACTTTC. Translation gives CASSPRKGAGGANVLTF.

This clone was seen a single time. The rearrangement uses TRBV10-3 and TRBJ2-3; 7 bases align to TRBD2. Germline V gene data show CDR1 as ENHRY and CDR2 as SYGVKD. Losses at the gene ends were 6 bases for V and 0 bases for J; bases not matched to a gene: 15. The length of the CDR3 is 18 residues. The CDR3 nucleotides read TGTGCCATCAGATCCGAAGCGGGGAGGGTCCCTAGCACAGATACGCAGTATTTT. Residues: CAIRSEAGRVPSTDTQYF.

The V call is TRBV4-1, the J call TRBJ1-2, with a weak D call TRBD1 (6 bases). Germline loops: CDR1 MGHRA, CDR2 YSYEKL. The CDR3 is 13 residues long. Trimming shortened V by 4 bases and J by 6 bases, and 12 bases separated the two germline ends. The CDR3 DNA follows: TGCGCCAGCAGCCGGACAGTTACGGATGGCTACACCTTC. Amino acids: CASSRTVTDGYTF.

This clone turned up a few times. V and J are TRBV9 and TRBJ2-1; TRBD1 matches 9 bases. The germline V gene has CDR1 SGDLS and CDR2 YYNGEE. V was clipped by 4 bases and J by 4 bases; unmatched bases: 3. The CDR3 is 14 residues long. The CDR3, as DNA: TGTGCCAGCAGCCAGGGACAGGGTTACAATGAGCAGTTCTTC. Its translation: CASSQGQGYNEQFF.